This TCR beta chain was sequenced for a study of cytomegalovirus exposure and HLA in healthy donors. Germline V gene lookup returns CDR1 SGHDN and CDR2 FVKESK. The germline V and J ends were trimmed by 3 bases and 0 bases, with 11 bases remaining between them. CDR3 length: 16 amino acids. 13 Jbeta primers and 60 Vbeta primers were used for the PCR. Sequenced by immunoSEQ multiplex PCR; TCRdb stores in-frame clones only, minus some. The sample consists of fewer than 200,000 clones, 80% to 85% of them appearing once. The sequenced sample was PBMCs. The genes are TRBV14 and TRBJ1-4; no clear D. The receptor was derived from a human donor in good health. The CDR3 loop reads CASSHHAGATNEKLFF. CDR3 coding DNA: TGTGCCAGCAGCCACCACGCGGGCGCAACTAATGAAAAACTGTTTTTT. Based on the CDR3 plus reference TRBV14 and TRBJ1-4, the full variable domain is EAGVTQFPSHSVIEKGQTVTLRCDPISGHDNLYWYRRVMGKEIKFLLHFVKESKQDESGMPNNRFLAERTGGTYSTLKVQPAELEDSGVYFCASSHHAGATNEKLFFGSGTQLSVL.